This T cell receptor (beta chain) was recovered during a study of T-cell reconstitution after alpha-beta-depleted transplantation in children. Study-level results: One year after transplant, T-cell counts and diversity came mostly from newly produced T cells.

Unique molecular identifiers were used in preparing the TCRbeta library. MiXCR, applied by TCRdb to the PCR reads, yields one record per CDR3 protein. The sample shows under 300,000 distinct CDR3 sequences, about 9.9% of them seen only once. The CDR3 extends over 15 amino acids. V lost 6 bases and J lost 6, with 15 bases in between. This clonotype has at least ten counts. Antigen specificity is unknown. The chain uses TRBV12-3 or TRBV12-4 and TRBJ1-6; the D gene is possibly TRBD1 (6 bases). The specimen was peripheral blood, collected 180 days after TCRalphabeta/CD19-depleted stem cell transplant. The TCR sequence derives from a male patient between 2 and 15 years old who had a stem cell transplant for chronic granulomatous disease, so the T cells may come from the graft donor. The CDR3 loop reads CASSPEGQSNSPLHF. The CDR3 nucleotides read TGTGCCAGCAGCCCTGAGGGACAAAGTAATTCACCCCTCCACTTT.